The next 22 T cell receptor beta chains were all read from a single sample in a study of blood T cell repertoires in COVID-19. Sequencing was performed with immunoSEQ multiplex PCR; in TCRdb, only in-frame clones are kept and a portion is missing. The repertoire includes 150,000 to 180,000 clones, less than 95% of them detected once, and around 0.55% sits in the top ten. The sequenced sample was peripheral blood. The receptors were gathered from a man in his fifties or sixties with acute or convalescent COVID-19.

The rearrangement links TRBV3-1 (or the pseudogene TRBV3-2) to TRBJ2-7, with D hard to call. This CDR3 comprises 17 residues. From germline, CDR1 is LGHDT and CDR2 YNNKEL (reference sequence). Trimming left V 1 base short and J 2 bases short, with 18 bases between. CDR3 in amino acids: CASSQVKQVGHPYEQYV. CDR3 in DNA: TGTGCCAGCAGCCAAGTGAAGCAGGTCGGCCATCCCTACGAGCAGTACGTC.

The chain carries TRBV6-5 and TRBJ1-1; D may be TRBD1 (6 bases). The V end was cut by 6 bases, the J end by 3 bases, with 14 bases between. The CDR3 is made up of 14 amino acids. CDR1 MNHEY and CDR2 SVGAGI come from the germline V gene. The CDR3, as DNA: TGTGCCAGCAGCTTACAGGGCTCGGACACTGAAGCTTTCTTT. This encodes CASSLQGSDTEAFF.

This sequence joins TRBV27 and TRBJ2-2; 7 bases map to TRBD1. Germline assignment: CDR1 MNHEY and CDR2 SMNVEV (reference sequence). This CDR3 comprises 15 residues. V lost 6 bases, J lost 0 bases, and 4 bases stayed unmatched. CDR3 bases: TGTGCCAGCAGACCAGGGGGAACGAACACCGGGGAGCTGTTTTTT. Its protein is CASRPGGTNTGELFF.

V usage is TRBV29-1 and J usage is TRBJ2-3, with 14 bases aligning to TRBD2. Germline CDR1 is SQVTM and CDR2 is ANQGSEA. V lost 3 bases, J lost 4 bases, and 3 bases stayed unmatched. The CDR3 covers 15 residues. The CDR3 DNA follows: TGCAGCGTTGAGAGGACTAGCGGGAGGCCAGATACGCAGTATTTT. Translating gives CSVERTSGRPDTQYF.

The chain is built from TRBV27 and TRBJ1-2; TRBD1 agrees at 8 bases. Germline CDR1 and CDR2: MNHEY and SMNVEV (reference sequence). After removal of 7 bases from V and 4 bases from J, the junction contained 11 bases not matched to a gene. The CDR3 runs to 15 residues. The CDR3 coding sequence is TGTGCCAGCACTCTTACAGGGGGAACAAGCTATGGCTACACCTTC. This gives the protein CASTLTGGTSYGYTF.

V gene TRBV19 combines with J gene TRBJ2-2, with 8 bases that match TRBD1. The V gene's germline CDR1 is LNHDA and CDR2 SQIVND (reference sequence). Losses at the gene ends were 7 bases for V and 1 base for J; bases not matched to a gene: 5. The CDR3 loop spans 15 amino acids. The CDR3 DNA follows: TGTGCCAGTAATGAACAGGGGGAGAACACCGGGGAGCTGTTTTTT. It encodes CASNEQGENTGELFF.

This chain uses TRBV18 with TRBJ2-5; D gene ambiguous. V lost 2 bases and J lost 5, with 9 bases in between. Germline values: CDR1 KGHSH, CDR2 LQKENI. The length of the CDR3 is 13 residues. CDR3 protein: CASSPALRETQYF. The CDR3 DNA follows: TGTGCCAGCTCACCAGCGCTTCGGGAGACCCAGTACTTC.

The V and J genes are TRBV7-8 and TRBJ1-1; D uncertain. The ends were cut back, 1 base at V and 0 bases at J, with 9 bases in the middle. Per the germline V gene, CDR1 is SGHVS and CDR2 is FQNEAQ. CDR3 length: 15 residues. The chain's CDR3 is CASSLGNSMNTEAFF. CDR3 sequence (DNA): TGTGCCAGCAGCTTAGGTAACAGCATGAACACTGAAGCTTTCTTT. Full variable domain (remainder filled in from reference TRBV7-8 and TRBJ1-1): GAGVSQSPRYKVAKRGQDVALRCDPISGHVSLFWYQQALGQGPEFLTYFQNEAQLDKSGLPSDRFFAERPEGSVSTLKIQRTQQEDSAVYLCASSLGNSMNTEAFFGQGTRLTVV.

The chain carries TRBV6-2 or TRBV6-3 and TRBJ1-2; TRBD1 is a possible D gene (5 bases). The CDR3 runs to 13 residues. Germline CDR1 is MNHEY and CDR2 is SVGEGT. Trimming stripped 3 bases from V and 7 bases from J, with 12 bases between. In DNA form, the CDR3 reads TGTGCCAGCAGTTATGACAGAAGGTTTGGCTACACCTTC. Its translation is CASSYDRRFGYTF.

This chain links TRBV3-1 (or the pseudogene TRBV3-2) with TRBJ2-1; 10 bases agree with TRBD2. The CDR3 has 18 residues. Per the germline V gene, CDR1 is LGHDT and CDR2 is YNNKEL (reference sequence). V shed 0 bases, J shed 6 bases, and the junction held 11 bases outside the gene matches. The CDR3 coding sequence is TGTGCCAGCAGCCAAGAAACCCTACTAGCGGGACGAATCAATGAGCAGTTCTTC. As protein: CASSQETLLAGRINEQFF.

The V call is TRBV28, the J call TRBJ1-2; 7 positions agree with TRBD1. The CDR3 extends over 13 amino acids. V lost 2 bases to trimming and J lost 6 bases; unmatched junction nucleotides: 3. From germline, CDR1 is MDHEN and CDR2 SYDVKM. The CDR3 spells CASSLPTGNGYTF. The CDR3 region has the DNA TGTGCCAGCAGTTTACCGACAGGGAATGGCTACACCTTC.

A single count supports this clone. The V gene is TRBV18, the J gene TRBJ2-7; D ambiguous. The CDR3 totals 13 residues. The V end lost 0 bases, the J end lost 0 bases, and 3 bases lay between the germline ends. CDR1 and CDR2 (germline): KGHSH, LQKENI. The CDR3 sequence: CASSPPNSYEQYV. The CDR3 nucleotides are TGTGCCAGCTCACCACCTAACTCCTACGAGCAGTACGTC.

V and J are TRBV14 and TRBJ2-1; 8 nucleotides match TRBD2. With 0 bases clipped from V and 14 bases from J, the junction kept 6 bases outside the gene matches. The germline V gene has CDR1 SGHDN and CDR2 FVKESK. The CDR3 is made up of 13 amino acids. The CDR3 loop is CASSQETGGQEFF. CDR3 coding DNA: TGTGCCAGCAGCCAAGAGACGGGGGGGCAAGAGTTCTTC.

The chain uses TRBV30 and TRBJ1-5; 12 positions match TRBD1. The V gene's germline CDR1 is GTSNPN and CDR2 SVGIG (reference sequence). This CDR3 comprises 14 residues. V shed 4 bases and J 9 bases; nucleotides not matched to a gene: 7. In DNA, the CDR3 is TGTGCCTGGACAGGGACAGGGGGCGGTAGGCCCCAGCATTTT. This translates into CAWTGTGGGRPQHF.

This chain links TRBV10-3 with TRBJ1-2; perhaps TRBD1 as D (5 bases). Trimming took 2 bases from V and 2 from J, leaving 9 bases between them. This CDR3 has 14 amino acids. Germline V gives CDR1 ENHRY, CDR2 SYGVKD. The CDR3 DNA follows: TGTGCCATCAGTGAGCCAGACAGCAACTATGGCTACACCTTC. Its protein product is CAISEPDSNYGYTF.

V usage is TRBV30 and J usage is TRBJ1-5, with 7 nucleotides matching TRBD1. The CDR3 covers 13 residues. Germline V gene sequence: CDR1 GTSNPN, CDR2 SVGIG (reference sequence). V shed 5 bases, J shed 7 bases, and the junction held 8 bases outside the gene matches. CDR3 protein: CAWARGTGQPQHF. CDR3 DNA: TGTGCCTGGGCCAGGGGGACGGGACAGCCCCAGCATTTT.

The rearrangement links TRBV10-3 to TRBJ2-7; D possibly corresponds to TRBD1 (6 bases). CDR3 size: 13 residues. Germline-derived CDR1 and CDR2 are ENHRY and SYGVKD. V was clipped by 6 bases and J by 3 bases, with 12 bases between them. In DNA form, the CDR3 reads TGTGCCATCAGACTTGGACAGAACTACGAGCAGTACGTC. Protein: CAIRLGQNYEQYV.

This chain links TRBV14 with TRBJ2-3; no firm D call. V was trimmed by 4 bases and J by 2 bases, leaving 10 bases between them. Germline V gives CDR1 SGHDN, CDR2 FVKESK. The CDR3 is 14 residues long. The CDR3 DNA follows: TGTGCCAGCAGCCCTCGATGGGCCACAGATACGCAGTATTTT. This encodes CASSPRWATDTQYF.

The chain joins TRBV5-1 to TRBJ2-3; 7 bases match TRBD2. Unmatched junction bases numbered 14, after V lost 3 bases and J lost 4 bases. This CDR3 spans 17 amino acids. Germline CDR1 reads SGHRS; CDR2 reads YFSETQ. The CDR3 protein is CASSSETSSLIADTQYF. DNA for the CDR3: TGCGCCAGCAGCTCCGAGACTAGCAGCCTAATCGCAGATACGCAGTATTTT.

The gene calls are TRBV24-1 and TRBJ1-5; TRBD1 might be the D (5 bases). CDR1 and CDR2 from the germline V gene are KGHDR and SFDVKD. The CDR3 runs 15 residues. Trimming shortened V by 6 bases and J by 0 bases, and 11 bases separated the two germline ends. The CDR3 protein is CATSSGDYSNQPQHF. CDR3 DNA: TGTGCCACCAGTTCCGGGGACTATAGCAATCAGCCCCAGCATTTT.

The chain uses TRBV9 and TRBJ2-1, with 11 bases lining up with TRBD2. V shed 2 bases and J 4 bases; nucleotides not matched to a gene: 2. The CDR3 consists of 15 residues. Germline V CDR1 and CDR2: SGDLS, YYNGEE. CDR3 sequence reads: CASSVLAGGYNEQFF. CDR3 DNA sequence: TGTGCCAGCAGCGTTCTAGCGGGGGGTTACAATGAGCAGTTCTTC.

The chain joins TRBV28 to TRBJ1-1; D possibly corresponds to TRBD1 (5 bases). Looked up from germline, CDR1 is MDHEN and CDR2 is SYDVKM. The CDR3 is 13 residues long. Trimming removed 8 bases from V and 8 bases from J, with 18 bases in between. As DNA, the CDR3 is TGTGCCAGCTCCAGCGCGGGACGCAGGGAAGCTTTCTTT. As protein: CASSSAGRREAFF.